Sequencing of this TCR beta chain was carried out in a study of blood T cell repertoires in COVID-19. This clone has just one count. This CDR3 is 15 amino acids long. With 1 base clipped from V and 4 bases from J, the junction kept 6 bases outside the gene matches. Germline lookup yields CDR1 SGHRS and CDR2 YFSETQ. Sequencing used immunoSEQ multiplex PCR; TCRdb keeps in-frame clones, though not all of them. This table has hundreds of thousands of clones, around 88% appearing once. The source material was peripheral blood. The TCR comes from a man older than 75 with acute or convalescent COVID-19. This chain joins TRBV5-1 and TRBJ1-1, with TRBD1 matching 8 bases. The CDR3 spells CASSLYQGAVTEAFF. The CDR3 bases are TGCGCCAGCAGCTTGTACCAGGGGGCCGTCACTGAAGCTTTCTTT.